This T cell receptor beta chain was sequenced for a study of PD-1 blockade in classical Hodgkin lymphoma. Overall study: Nivolumab was administered to patients intravenously at 3 mg/kg every 2 weeks. Findings of the study overall: Excluded were patients who started nivolumab under 1 year after ASCT, a group that had lower diversity. Reported baseline diversity: healthy donors highest, relapsed/refractory patients lowest. Possibly reflecting disease activity or prior therapy, repertoire differences have causes that remain undefined.

Data came from immunoSEQ multiplex PCR; TCRdb stores just in-frame clones and leaves some out. Among around 40,000 clones listed, 76% were seen once. Concerning this clone itself: Its antigen is undetermined.

All trial patients relapsed after autologous stem cell transplantation. The CDR3 is 15 amino acids. Looked up from germline, CDR1 is MDHEN and CDR2 is SYDVKM. With 6 bases removed from V and 0 bases from J, the gap between germline ends came to 12 bases. V is TRBV28 and J is TRBJ2-1; no reliable D call. The receptor was isolated from a human donor with classical Hodgkin lymphoma. The starting material was peripheral blood mononuclear cells (PBMCs), obtained at baseline. The CDR3: CASRSGSSSYNEQFF. For the CDR3, the DNA is TGTGCCAGCAGGTCGGGTTCCAGCTCCTACAATGAGCAGTTCTTC.